This T cell receptor beta chain was captured in a study of blood T cells in healthy people across ages. Staff drew around 10 milliliters of peripheral blood from each donor. As concerns this clonotype: Its specificity is not known.

Using a J-beta primer mix together with a sample-barcoded 5' primer, a second PCR was run for roughly 7 to 11 cycles. Each sample provided no less than 2.5 million CDR3-containing paired-end reads. TCRdb reprocessed the 5' RACE reads with MiXCR, giving one entry per CDR3 protein. The data hold almost 800,000 distinct CDR3 sequences, with roughly 60% observed a single time. Study-wide findings and caveats: Nothing was known about donor CMV status, and this possibly confounded expanded clonotype changes.

This receptor was identified in a young man in good health. The sequencing sample was made of blood.

The CDR3 sequence is CASSLDGVGVYGYTF. The CDR3 coding sequence is TGTGCCAGCAGCTTAGATGGGGTCGGTGTCTATGGCTACACCTTC. This chain joins TRBV7-9 and TRBJ1-2; no firm D call. The CDR3 has 15 residues. V was cut by 1 base and J by 4 bases, with 13 bases left in between. Germline V gene lookup returns CDR1 SEHNR and CDR2 FQNEAQ (reference sequence).